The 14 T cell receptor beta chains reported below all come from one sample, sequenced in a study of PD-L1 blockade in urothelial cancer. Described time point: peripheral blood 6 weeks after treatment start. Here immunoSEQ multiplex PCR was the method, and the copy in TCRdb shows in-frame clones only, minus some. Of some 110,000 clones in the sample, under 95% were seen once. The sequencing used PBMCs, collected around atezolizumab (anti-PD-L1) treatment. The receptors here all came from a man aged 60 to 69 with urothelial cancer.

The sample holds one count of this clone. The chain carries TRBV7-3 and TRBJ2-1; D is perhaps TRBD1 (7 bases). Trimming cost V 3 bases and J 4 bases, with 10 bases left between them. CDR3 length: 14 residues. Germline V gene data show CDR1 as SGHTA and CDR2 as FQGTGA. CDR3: CASSFRGAYNEQFF. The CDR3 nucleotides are TGTGCCAGCAGCTTCAGGGGGGCGTACAATGAGCAGTTCTTC.

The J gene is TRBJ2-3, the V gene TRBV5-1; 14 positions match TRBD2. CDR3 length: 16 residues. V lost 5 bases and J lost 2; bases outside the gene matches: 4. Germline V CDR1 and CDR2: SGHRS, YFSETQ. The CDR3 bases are TGCGCCAGCAGACGACTAGCGGGAGGGGTCACAGATACGCAGTATTTT. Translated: CASRRLAGGVTDTQYF.

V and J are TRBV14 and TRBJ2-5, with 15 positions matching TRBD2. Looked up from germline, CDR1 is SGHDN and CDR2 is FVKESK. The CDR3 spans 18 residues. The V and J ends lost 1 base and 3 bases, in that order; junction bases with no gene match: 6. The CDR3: CASSQGTSGRAAEETQYF. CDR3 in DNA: TGTGCCAGCAGCCAAGGGACTAGCGGGAGGGCCGCAGAAGAGACCCAGTACTTC.

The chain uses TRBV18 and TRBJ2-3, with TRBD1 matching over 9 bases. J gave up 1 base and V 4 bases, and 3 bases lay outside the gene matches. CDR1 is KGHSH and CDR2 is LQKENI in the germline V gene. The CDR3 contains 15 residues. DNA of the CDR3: TGTGCCAGCTCACAGGACAGGGGTGGCACAGATACGCAGTATTTT. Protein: CASSQDRGGTDTQYF.

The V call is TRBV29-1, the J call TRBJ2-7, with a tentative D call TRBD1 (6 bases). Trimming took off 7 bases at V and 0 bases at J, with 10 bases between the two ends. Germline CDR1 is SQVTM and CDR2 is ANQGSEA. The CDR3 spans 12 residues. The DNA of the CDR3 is TGCAGCGCCCGGGACACCTCCTACGAGCAGTACTTC. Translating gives CSARDTSYEQYF.

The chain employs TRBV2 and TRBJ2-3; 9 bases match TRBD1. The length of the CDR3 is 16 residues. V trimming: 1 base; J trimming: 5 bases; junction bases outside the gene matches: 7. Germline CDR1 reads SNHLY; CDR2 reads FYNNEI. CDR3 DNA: TGTGCCAGCAGTGAAGTTTGGACAGGGGTTGGAGATACGCAGTATTTT. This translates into CASSEVWTGVGDTQYF.

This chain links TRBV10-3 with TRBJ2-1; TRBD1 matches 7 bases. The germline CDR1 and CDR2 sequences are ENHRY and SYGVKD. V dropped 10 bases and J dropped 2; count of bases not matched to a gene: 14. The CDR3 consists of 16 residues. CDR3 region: CATETQGDLTYNEQFF. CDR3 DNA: TGTGCCACCGAAACCCAGGGGGATCTAACCTACAATGAGCAGTTCTTC.

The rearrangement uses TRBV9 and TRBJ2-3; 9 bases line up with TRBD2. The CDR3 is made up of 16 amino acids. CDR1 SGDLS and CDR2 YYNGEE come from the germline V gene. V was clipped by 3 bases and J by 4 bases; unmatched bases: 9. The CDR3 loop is CASSGGRDSGADTQYF. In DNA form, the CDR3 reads TGTGCCAGCAGCGGCGGGAGGGACTCTGGGGCAGATACGCAGTATTTT. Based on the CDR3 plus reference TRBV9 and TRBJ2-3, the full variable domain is DSGVTQTPKHLITATGQRVTLRCSPRSGDLSVYWYQQSLDQGLQFLIQYYNGEERAKGNILERFSAQQFPDLHSELNLSSLELGDSALYFCASSGGRDSGADTQYFGPGTRLTVL.

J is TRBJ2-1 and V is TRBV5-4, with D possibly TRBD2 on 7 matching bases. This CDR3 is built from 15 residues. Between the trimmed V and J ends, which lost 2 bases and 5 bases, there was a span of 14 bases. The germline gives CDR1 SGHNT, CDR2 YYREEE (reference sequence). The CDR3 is CASSFRGGVDNEQFF. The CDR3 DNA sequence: TGTGCCAGCAGCTTCAGGGGAGGGGTGGACAATGAGCAGTTCTTC.

The CDR3 nucleotides read TGTGCCAGCAGTTATACAGGGGTTCGAGGGGAGCAGTACTTC. It is translated as CASSYTGVRGEQYF. The chain joins TRBV28 to TRBJ2-7; 7 nucleotides match TRBD1. The CDR3 covers 14 residues. V trimming: 4 bases; J trimming: 7 bases; junction bases outside the gene matches: 10. CDR1 is MDHEN, CDR2 SYDVKM, per germline.

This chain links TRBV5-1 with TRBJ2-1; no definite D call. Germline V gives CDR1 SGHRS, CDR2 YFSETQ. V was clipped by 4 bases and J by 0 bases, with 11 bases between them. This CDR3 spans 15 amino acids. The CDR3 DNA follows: TGCGCCAGCAGCCCCGTGTCTTTCTCCTACAATGAGCAGTTCTTC. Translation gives CASSPVSFSYNEQFF.

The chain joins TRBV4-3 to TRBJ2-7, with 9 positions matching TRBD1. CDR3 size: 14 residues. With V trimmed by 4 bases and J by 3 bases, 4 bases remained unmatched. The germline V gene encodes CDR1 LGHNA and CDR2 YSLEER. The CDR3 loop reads CASSRTTGGYEQYF. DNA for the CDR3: TGCGCCAGCAGCCGGACGACAGGGGGCTACGAGCAGTACTTC.

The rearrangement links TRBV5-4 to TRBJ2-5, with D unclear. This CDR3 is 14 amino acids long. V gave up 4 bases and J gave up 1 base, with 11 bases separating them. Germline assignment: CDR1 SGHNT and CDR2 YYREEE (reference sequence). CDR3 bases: TGTGCCAGCAGCGGCACCGGGTCCCAAGAGACCCAGTACTTC. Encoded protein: CASSGTGSQETQYF.

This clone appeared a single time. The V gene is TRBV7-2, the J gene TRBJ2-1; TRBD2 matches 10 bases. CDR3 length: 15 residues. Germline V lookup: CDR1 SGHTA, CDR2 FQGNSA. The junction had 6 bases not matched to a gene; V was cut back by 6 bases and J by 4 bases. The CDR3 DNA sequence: TGTGCCAGCAGATCCGGGACTAGCGCGTACAATGAGCAGTTCTTC. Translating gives CASRSGTSAYNEQFF.